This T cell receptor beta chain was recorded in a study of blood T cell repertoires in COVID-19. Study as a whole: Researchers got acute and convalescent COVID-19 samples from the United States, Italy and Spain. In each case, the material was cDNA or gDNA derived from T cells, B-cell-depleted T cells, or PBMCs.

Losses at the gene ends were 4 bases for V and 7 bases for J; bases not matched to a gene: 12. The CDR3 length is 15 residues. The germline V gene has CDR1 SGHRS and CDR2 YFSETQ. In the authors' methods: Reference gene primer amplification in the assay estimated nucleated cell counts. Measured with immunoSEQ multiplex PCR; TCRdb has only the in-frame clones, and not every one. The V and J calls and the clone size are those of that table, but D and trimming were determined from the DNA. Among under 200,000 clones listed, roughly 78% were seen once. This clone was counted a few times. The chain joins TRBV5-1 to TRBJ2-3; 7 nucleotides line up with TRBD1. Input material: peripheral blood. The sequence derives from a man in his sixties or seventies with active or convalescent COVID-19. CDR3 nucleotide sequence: TGCGCCAGCAGCCGTCGGACAGGTCAGATAAATACGCAGTATTTT. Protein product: CASSRRTGQINTQYF.